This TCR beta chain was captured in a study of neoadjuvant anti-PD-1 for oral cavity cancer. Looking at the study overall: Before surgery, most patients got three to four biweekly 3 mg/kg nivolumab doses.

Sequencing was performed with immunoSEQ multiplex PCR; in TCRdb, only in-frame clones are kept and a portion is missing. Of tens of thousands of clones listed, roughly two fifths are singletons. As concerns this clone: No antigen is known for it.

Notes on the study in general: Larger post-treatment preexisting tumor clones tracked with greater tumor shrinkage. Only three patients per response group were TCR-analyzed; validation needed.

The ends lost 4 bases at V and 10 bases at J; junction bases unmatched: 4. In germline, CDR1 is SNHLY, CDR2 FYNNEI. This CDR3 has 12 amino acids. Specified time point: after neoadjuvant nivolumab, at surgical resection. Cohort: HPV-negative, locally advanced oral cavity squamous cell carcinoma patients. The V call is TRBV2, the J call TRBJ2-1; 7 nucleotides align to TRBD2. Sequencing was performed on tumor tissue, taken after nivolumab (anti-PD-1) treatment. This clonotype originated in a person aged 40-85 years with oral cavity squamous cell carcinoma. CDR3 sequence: CASSGEGGEQFF. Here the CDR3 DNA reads TGTGCCAGCAGTGGGGAGGGCGGGGAGCAGTTCTTC.